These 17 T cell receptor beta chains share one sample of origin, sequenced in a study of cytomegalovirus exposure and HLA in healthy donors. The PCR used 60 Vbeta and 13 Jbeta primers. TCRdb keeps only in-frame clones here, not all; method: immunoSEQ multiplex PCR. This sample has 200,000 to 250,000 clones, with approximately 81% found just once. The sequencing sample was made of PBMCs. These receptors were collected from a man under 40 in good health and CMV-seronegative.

The CDR3 sequence: CASSQGSNQPQHF. The CDR3 DNA follows: TGTGCCAGCAGTCAGGGTAGCAATCAGCCCCAGCATTTT. V gene TRBV11-2 combines with J gene TRBJ1-5; perhaps TRBD1 as D (5 bases). This CDR3 is 13 amino acids long. Trimming took off 6 bases at V and 0 bases at J, with 6 bases between the two ends. CDR1 SGHAT and CDR2 FQNNGV come from the germline V gene. Combining the CDR3 with reference TRBV11-2 and TRBJ1-5 gives the whole variable domain EAGVAQSPRYKIIEKRQSVAFWCNPISGHATLYWYQQILGQGPKLLIQFQNNGVVDDSQLPKDRFSAERLKGVDSTLKIQPAKLEDSAVYLCASSQGSNQPQHFGDGTRLSIL.

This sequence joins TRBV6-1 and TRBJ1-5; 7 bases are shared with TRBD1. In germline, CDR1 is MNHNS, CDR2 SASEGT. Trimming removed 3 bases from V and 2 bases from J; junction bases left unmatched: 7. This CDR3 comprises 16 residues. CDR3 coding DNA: TGTGCCAGCAGTGACGCGATTACAGGGGGCAATCAGCCCCAGCATTTT. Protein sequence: CASSDAITGGNQPQHF.

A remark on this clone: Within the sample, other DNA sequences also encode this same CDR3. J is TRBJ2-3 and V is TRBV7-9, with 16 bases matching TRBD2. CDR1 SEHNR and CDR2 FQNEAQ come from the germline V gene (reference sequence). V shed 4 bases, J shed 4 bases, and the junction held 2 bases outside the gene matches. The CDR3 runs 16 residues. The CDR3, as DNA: TGTGCCAGCAGCTCTGGGACTAGCGGGGGGGCAGATACGCAGTATTTT. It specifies CASSSGTSGGADTQYF.

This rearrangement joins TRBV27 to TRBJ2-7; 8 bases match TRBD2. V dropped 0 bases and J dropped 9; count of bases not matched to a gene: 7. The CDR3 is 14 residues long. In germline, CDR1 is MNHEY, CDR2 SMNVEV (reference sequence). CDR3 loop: CASSLSGTSKAQYF. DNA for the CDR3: TGTGCCAGCAGTTTATCGGGGACTAGTAAGGCGCAGTACTTC.

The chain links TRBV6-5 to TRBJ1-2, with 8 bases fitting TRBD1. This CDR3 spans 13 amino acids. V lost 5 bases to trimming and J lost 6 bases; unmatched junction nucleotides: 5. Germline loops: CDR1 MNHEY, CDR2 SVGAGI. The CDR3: CASSRQGTNGYTF. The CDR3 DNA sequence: TGTGCCAGCAGTCGACAGGGGACAAATGGCTACACCTTC.

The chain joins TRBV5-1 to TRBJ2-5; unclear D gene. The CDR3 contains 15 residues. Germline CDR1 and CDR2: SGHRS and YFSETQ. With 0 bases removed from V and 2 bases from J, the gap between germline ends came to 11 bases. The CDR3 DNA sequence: TGCGCCAGCAGCTTGGAATTGGCAGATCAAGAGACCCAGTACTTC. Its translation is CASSLELADQETQYF. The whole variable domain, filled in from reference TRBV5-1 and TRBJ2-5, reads KAGVTQTPRYLIKTRGQQVTLSCSPISGHRSVSWYQQTPGQGLQFLFEYFSETQRNKGNFPGRFSGRQFSNSRSEMNVSTLELGDSALYLCASSLELADQETQYFGPGTRLLVL.

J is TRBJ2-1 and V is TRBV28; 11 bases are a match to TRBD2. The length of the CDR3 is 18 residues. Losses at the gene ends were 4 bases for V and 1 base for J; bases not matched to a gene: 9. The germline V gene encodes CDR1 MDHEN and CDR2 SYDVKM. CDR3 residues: CASSSRLAGRDSYNEQFF. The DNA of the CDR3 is TGTGCCAGCAGTTCTCGACTAGCGGGGCGAGATTCCTACAATGAGCAGTTCTTC. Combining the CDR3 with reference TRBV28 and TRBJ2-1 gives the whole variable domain DVKVTQSSRYLVKRTGEKVFLECVQDMDHENMFWYRQDPGLGLRLIYFSYDVKMKEKGDIPEGYSVSREKKERFSLILESASTNQTSMYLCASSSRLAGRDSYNEQFFGPGTRLTVL.

The CDR3 sequence: CASSAGLAGGETQYF. The CDR3 DNA reads as TGTGCCAGCAGCGCCGGACTAGCGGGGGGCGAGACCCAGTACTTC. This sequence joins TRBV9 and TRBJ2-5, with 14 bases lining up with TRBD2. The CDR3 runs to 15 residues. V was clipped by 3 bases and J by 5 bases; unmatched bases: 3. The germline gives CDR1 SGDLS, CDR2 YYNGEE.

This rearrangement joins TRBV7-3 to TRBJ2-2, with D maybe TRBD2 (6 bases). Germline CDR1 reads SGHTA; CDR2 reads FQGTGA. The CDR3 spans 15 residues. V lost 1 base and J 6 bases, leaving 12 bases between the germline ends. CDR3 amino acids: CASSLSPGVAGELFF. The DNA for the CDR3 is TGTGCCAGCAGCTTAAGCCCGGGAGTGGCCGGGGAGCTGTTTTTT.

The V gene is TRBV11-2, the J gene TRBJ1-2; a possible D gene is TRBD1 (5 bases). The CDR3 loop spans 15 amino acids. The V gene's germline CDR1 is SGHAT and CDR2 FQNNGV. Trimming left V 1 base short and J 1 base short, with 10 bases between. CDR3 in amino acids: CASSLGQIHNYGYTF. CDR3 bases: TGTGCCAGCAGCTTAGGACAGATCCATAACTATGGCTACACCTTC.

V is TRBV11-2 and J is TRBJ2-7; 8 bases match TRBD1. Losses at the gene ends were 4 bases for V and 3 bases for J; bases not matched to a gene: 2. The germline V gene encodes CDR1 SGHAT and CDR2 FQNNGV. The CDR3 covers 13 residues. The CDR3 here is CASSWGQVYEQYF. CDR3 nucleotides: TGTGCCAGCAGCTGGGGACAGGTCTACGAGCAGTACTTC. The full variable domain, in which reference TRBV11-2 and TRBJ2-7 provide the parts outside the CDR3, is EAGVAQSPRYKIIEKRQSVAFWCNPISGHATLYWYQQILGQGPKLLIQFQNNGVVDDSQLPKDRFSAERLKGVDSTLKIQPAKLEDSAVYLCASSWGQVYEQYFGPGTRLTVT.

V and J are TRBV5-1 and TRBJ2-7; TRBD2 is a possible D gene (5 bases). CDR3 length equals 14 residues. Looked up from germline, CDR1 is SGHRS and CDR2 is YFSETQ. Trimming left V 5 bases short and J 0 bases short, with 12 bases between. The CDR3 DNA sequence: TGCGCCAGCAGAAAACATGGGAGCTCCTACGAGCAGTACTTC. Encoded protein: CASRKHGSSYEQYF.

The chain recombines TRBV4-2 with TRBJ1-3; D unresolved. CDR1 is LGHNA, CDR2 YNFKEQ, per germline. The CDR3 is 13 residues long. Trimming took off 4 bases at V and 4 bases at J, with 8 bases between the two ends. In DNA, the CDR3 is TGTGCCAGCAGCCCATTGGCCGGAAACACCATATATTTT. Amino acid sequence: CASSPLAGNTIYF.

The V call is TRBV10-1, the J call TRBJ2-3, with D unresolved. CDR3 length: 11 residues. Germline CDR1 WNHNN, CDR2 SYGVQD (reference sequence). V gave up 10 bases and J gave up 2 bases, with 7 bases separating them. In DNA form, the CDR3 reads TGCGCCACCCAGAACACAGATACGCAGTATTTT. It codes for CATQNTDTQYF.

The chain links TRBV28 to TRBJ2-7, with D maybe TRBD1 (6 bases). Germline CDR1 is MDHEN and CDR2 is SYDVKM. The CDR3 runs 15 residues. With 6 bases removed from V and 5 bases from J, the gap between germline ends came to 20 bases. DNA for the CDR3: TGTGCCAGCAGCCTTGGGACACCAGGGGTCCACGAGCAGTACTTC. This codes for CASSLGTPGVHEQYF.

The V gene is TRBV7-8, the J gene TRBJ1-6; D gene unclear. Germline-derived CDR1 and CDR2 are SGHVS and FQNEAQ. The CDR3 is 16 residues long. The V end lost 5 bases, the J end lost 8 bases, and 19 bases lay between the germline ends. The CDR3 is CASSLTSPGFYSPLHF. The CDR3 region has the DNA TGTGCCAGCAGCCTAACTAGCCCGGGGTTTTATTCACCCCTCCACTTT.

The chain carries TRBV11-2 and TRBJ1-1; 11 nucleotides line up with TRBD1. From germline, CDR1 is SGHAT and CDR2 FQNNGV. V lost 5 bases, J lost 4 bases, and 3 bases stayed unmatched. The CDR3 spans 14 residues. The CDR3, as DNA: TGTGCCAGCAGCCCCGGGACAGGGGGCACTGAAGCTTTCTTT. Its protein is CASSPGTGGTEAFF.